This TCR beta chain was identified in a study of OX40 agonist ivuxolimab in advanced cancers. About the research overall: The mean age was approximately 60 years, ranging from about 23 to 79, with around four fifths of participants male.

Blood sampling was done at baseline, cycle 4 day 1, and cycle 7 day 1. As to this clone: Its target is not known.

V dropped 1 base and J dropped 5; count of bases not matched to a gene: 12. Germline V gives CDR1 SGHRS, CDR2 YFSETQ. The CDR3 has 18 residues. General study findings and limits: Some patients who did not respond also had low normalized T-cell clonal expansion.

Here immunoSEQ multiplex PCR was the method, and the copy in TCRdb shows in-frame clones only, minus some. This table holds some 97,000 clones, around 89% found once. This TCR derives from an adult with an advanced solid tumor such as melanoma, head and neck, liver or kidney cancer. Sequenced here: CD4+ or CD8+ T cells sorted from blood, sampled in a trial of the OX40 agonist ivuxolimab. The chain links TRBV5-1 to TRBJ1-4, with 9 bases lining up with TRBD1. CDR3 loop: CASSLYRPGTGWNEKLFF. CDR3 sequence (DNA): TGCGCCAGCAGCTTGTATCGCCCAGGGACAGGGTGGAATGAAAAACTGTTTTTT.